The T cell receptor beta chain under discussion was sequenced for a study of blood T cell repertoires in COVID-19. Study information: Specimens from acute and convalescent COVID-19 originated in the United States, Italy and Spain.

In the authors' workflow: By means of reference gene primer amplification, nucleated cell counts were estimated. Sequenced by immunoSEQ multiplex PCR; TCRdb stores in-frame clones only, minus some. That table supplies the V and J calls and clone size; D and trimming were determined from the DNA. The sample comprises around 87,000 clones, about 90% of which are singletons, and roughly 1.5% rests with the top ten. The CDR3 has 16 amino acids. Germline V gene lookup returns CDR1 SGHAT and CDR2 FQNNGV. V gave up 5 bases and J gave up 2 bases; unmatched junction bases: 8. Input material: peripheral blood. The chain is built from TRBV11-2 and TRBJ2-7, with TRBD2 matching 11 bases. The TCR was taken from a human donor with active COVID-19. The donor label of this sample is uncertain. The CDR3 region has the DNA TGTGCCAGCAGCGAAACGATGGGACTAGCGGCCTACGAGCAGTACTTC. It yields the protein CASSETMGLAAYEQYF.